What follows is one TCR beta chain and its context. This specimen comes from a study of blood T cell repertoires in COVID-19. As for the study in general: From T cells, B-cell-depleted T cells, or PBMCs came the material, which was cDNA or gDNA.

Method: immunoSEQ multiplex PCR; TCRdb's copy keeps in-frame clones and lacks some. The table lists about 100,000 clones, about four fifths of them singletons. While infection was still active, Seattle patients were enrolled and then followed longitudinally. The origin of this receptor is a man older than 75 with COVID-19, enrolled during active disease. The specimen was peripheral blood.

The CDR3 loop is CAISEASGMAETQYF. The CDR3 bases are TGTGCCATCAGTGAGGCTAGCGGGATGGCTGAGACCCAGTACTTC. The V gene is TRBV10-3, the J gene TRBJ2-5; 9 nucleotides agree with TRBD2. The V and J ends lost 2 bases and 5 bases, in that order; junction bases with no gene match: 6. This CDR3 contains 15 residues. Germline CDR1 and CDR2: ENHRY and SYGVKD.